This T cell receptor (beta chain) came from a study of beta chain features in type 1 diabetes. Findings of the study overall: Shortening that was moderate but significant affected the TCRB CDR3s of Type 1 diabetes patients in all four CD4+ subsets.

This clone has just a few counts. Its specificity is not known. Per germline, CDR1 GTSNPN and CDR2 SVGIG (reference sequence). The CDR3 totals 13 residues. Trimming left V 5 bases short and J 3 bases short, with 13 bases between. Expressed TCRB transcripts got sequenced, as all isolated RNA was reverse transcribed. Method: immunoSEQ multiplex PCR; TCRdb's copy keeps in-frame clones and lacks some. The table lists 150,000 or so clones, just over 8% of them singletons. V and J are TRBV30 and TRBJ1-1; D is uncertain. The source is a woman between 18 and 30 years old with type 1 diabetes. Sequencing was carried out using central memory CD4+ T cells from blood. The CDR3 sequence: CAWADQRDTEAFF. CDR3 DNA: TGTGCCTGGGCCGATCAGAGGGACACTGAAGCTTTCTTT.